These 30 T cell receptor beta chains came from one sample sequenced in a study of blood T cell repertoires in COVID-19. Clones were sequenced by immunoSEQ multiplex PCR, and TCRdb holds only the in-frame ones, with some missing. Of about 500,000 clones listed, around nine tenths are singletons. Sequenced material: peripheral blood. These receptors came from a woman between 45 and 60 years old with COVID-19, enrolled during active disease.

V usage is TRBV7-2 and J usage is TRBJ1-4, with 7 bases fitting TRBD1. Losses at the gene ends were 4 bases for V and 7 bases for J; bases not matched to a gene: 9. There are 15 residues in the CDR3. Germline V gene data show CDR1 as SGHTA and CDR2 as FQGNSA. The CDR3 region is CASSYDRAGSEKLFF. In DNA form, the CDR3 reads TGTGCCAGCAGCTACGACAGGGCGGGAAGTGAAAAACTGTTTTTT.

The chain couples TRBV7-3 to TRBJ2-1; a weak D match, TRBD2 (6 bases). The CDR3 loop spans 14 amino acids. Germline CDR1 reads SGHTA; CDR2 reads FQGTGA. V lost 5 bases and J 7 bases, leaving 15 bases between the germline ends. Written as DNA, the CDR3 is TGTGCCAGCAGCCCGAGACTAGGGACGAATGAGCAGTTCTTC. This codes for CASSPRLGTNEQFF.

The gene calls are TRBV11-3 and TRBJ2-1; D remains unclear. This CDR3 contains 14 residues. Per germline, CDR1 SGHNT and CDR2 YENEEA. The V end lost 4 bases, the J end lost 6 bases, and 13 bases lay between the germline ends. The CDR3 DNA reads TGTGCCAGCAGCTCTGCGGTAGTGGCCAATGAGCAGTTCTTC. This encodes CASSSAVVANEQFF.

V usage is TRBV6-5 and J usage is TRBJ1-4; a weak D match, TRBD1 (5 bases). Germline CDR1 MNHEY, CDR2 SVGAGI. CDR3 length: 15 residues. V was clipped by 5 bases and J by 3 bases, with 13 bases between them. Here the CDR3 DNA reads TGTGCCAGCAGTCCCTGGGACTCATCTAATGAAAAACTGTTTTTT. As protein: CASSPWDSSNEKLFF.

The V gene is TRBV5-1, the J gene TRBJ2-3; TRBD2 aligns across 9 bases. Per the germline V gene, CDR1 is SGHRS and CDR2 is YFSETQ. Unmatched junction bases numbered 6, after V lost 0 bases and J lost 4 bases. The CDR3 consists of 16 residues. Here the CDR3 DNA reads TGCGCCAGCAGCTTGGGGCTAGCGGGGACCCCAGATACGCAGTATTTT. Its protein product is CASSLGLAGTPDTQYF. The whole variable domain, remainder taken from reference TRBV5-1 and TRBJ2-3, is KAGVTQTPRYLIKTRGQQVTLSCSPISGHRSVSWYQQTPGQGLQFLFEYFSETQRNKGNFPGRFSGRQFSNSRSEMNVSTLELGDSALYLCASSLGLAGTPDTQYFGPGTRLTVL.

The chain has TRBV18 and TRBJ2-2, with D uncertain. This CDR3 region has 16 residues. In germline, CDR1 is KGHSH, CDR2 LQKENI. The V gene lost 1 base and the J gene lost 3 bases, with 12 bases spanning the gap. The CDR3 bases are TGTGCCAGCTCACCACTGCGTCAGGTTGACACCGGGGAGCTGTTTTTT. Encoded protein: CASSPLRQVDTGELFF.

This chain links TRBV3-1 (or the pseudogene TRBV3-2) with TRBJ1-1, with unresolved D. The germline V gene has CDR1 LGHDT and CDR2 YNNKEL (reference sequence). This CDR3 spans 13 amino acids. Deletions cut 0 bases from V and 6 bases from J, with 8 bases between. The CDR3 nucleotides read TGTGCCAGCAGCCAAGACCTCGGGGCTGAAGCTTTCTTT. Protein product: CASSQDLGAEAFF.

The chain carries TRBV29-1 and TRBJ2-1; TRBD2 agrees at 10 bases. After removal of 5 bases from V and 5 bases from J, the junction contained 6 bases not matched to a gene. The CDR3 runs 14 residues. Germline CDR1 reads SQVTM; CDR2 reads ANQGSEA. This CDR3 is CSVRVAGGDNEQFF. The CDR3 DNA is TGCAGCGTTCGCGTAGCGGGGGGTGACAATGAGCAGTTCTTC.

This chain connects TRBV4-1 to TRBJ1-5; TRBD1 might be the D (5 bases). Per germline, CDR1 MGHRA and CDR2 YSYEKL. The CDR3 extends over 14 amino acids. The V and J ends lost 0 bases and 6 bases respectively, with 9 bases between them. CDR3 protein: CASSQDLGGQPQHF. CDR3 in DNA: TGCGCCAGCAGCCAAGATCTGGGGGGTCAGCCCCAGCATTTT.

To note about this clone: At the DNA level, this CDR3 is encoded by other sequences in the same sample as well. The V call is TRBV30, the J call TRBJ1-2; D might be TRBD1 (5 bases). The CDR3 has 13 amino acids. Per germline, CDR1 GTSNPN and CDR2 SVGIG (reference sequence). V lost 0 bases and J lost 4, with 9 bases in between. This chain's CDR3 is CAWSVPGSYGYTF. The CDR3 DNA is TGTGCCTGGAGTGTCCCAGGGTCCTATGGCTACACCTTC.

The chain has TRBV9 and TRBJ1-2; 7 positions match TRBD1. Germline V CDR1 and CDR2: SGDLS, YYNGEE. V dropped 4 bases and J dropped 6; count of bases not matched to a gene: 12. CDR3 length equals 15 residues. The CDR3 reads CASSPRQGQRDGYTF. CDR3 bases: TGTGCCAGCAGCCCGAGACAGGGCCAACGGGATGGCTACACCTTC.

The chain recombines TRBV9 with TRBJ2-1; 10 bases line up with TRBD1. With 0 bases clipped from V and 9 bases from J, the junction kept 6 bases outside the gene matches. The CDR3 has 15 amino acids. Germline V CDR1 and CDR2: SGDLS, YYNGEE. The CDR3 coding sequence is TGTGCCAGCAGCGTAGTGGGACAGGGGTCAAGTGAGCAGTTCTTC. Encoded protein: CASSVVGQGSSEQFF.

The chain carries TRBV11-1 and TRBJ2-4; tentatively, D is TRBD2 (6 bases). With 0 bases removed from V and 6 bases from J, the gap between germline ends came to 12 bases. The V gene's germline CDR1 is SGHAT and CDR2 FQDESV (reference sequence). This CDR3 is built from 15 residues. The chain's CDR3 is CASSLATPGVNIQYF. In nucleotides, the CDR3 is TGTGCCAGCAGCTTAGCTACTCCGGGGGTAAACATTCAGTACTTC.

The rearrangement joins TRBV25-1 to TRBJ2-3, with TRBD2 identical over 10 bases. The CDR3 loop spans 15 amino acids. The V gene end was trimmed by 6 bases and the J gene end by 7 bases; junction bases not matched to a gene: 10. CDR1 MGHDK and CDR2 SYGVNS come from the germline V gene. CDR3 region: CASSGSGGTLNTQYF. Written as DNA, the CDR3 is TGTGCCAGCAGCGGTAGCGGGGGGACTCTGAATACGCAGTATTTT.

V and J are TRBV27 and TRBJ2-1, with D maybe TRBD1 (6 bases). The ends were cut back, 6 bases at V and 3 bases at J, with 12 bases in the middle. The CDR3 has 14 amino acids. Germline lookup yields CDR1 MNHEY and CDR2 SMNVEV (reference sequence). The CDR3 loop reads CASSQGSYYNEQFF. CDR3 coding DNA: TGTGCCAGCAGCCAGGGGTCCTACTACAATGAGCAGTTCTTC.

This clone was counted a few times. The rearrangement links TRBV6-6 to TRBJ2-7, with 9 bases matching TRBD1. The V gene's germline CDR1 is MNHNY and CDR2 SVGAGI (reference sequence). The junction had 2 bases not matched to a gene; V was cut back by 2 bases and J by 12 bases. The CDR3 covers 11 residues. CDR3 sequence: CASSYRDRAYF. The CDR3 DNA follows: TGTGCCAGCAGTTACCGGGACAGGGCGTACTTC.

The chain combines TRBV4-1 with TRBJ2-3, with TRBD2 matching 7 bases. V gave up 8 bases and J gave up 8 bases; unmatched junction bases: 13. The CDR3 sequence is 14 residues long. Per germline, CDR1 MGHRA and CDR2 YSYEKL. The CDR3 here is CASSAEAGPGTQYF. As DNA, the CDR3 is TGCGCCAGCTCTGCTGAAGCGGGGCCCGGTACGCAGTATTTT.

The chain joins TRBV27 to TRBJ1-2; 7 positions match TRBD1. The CDR3 length is 16 residues. V gave up 3 bases and J gave up 6 bases; unmatched junction bases: 13. Germline V CDR1 and CDR2: MNHEY, SMNVEV (reference sequence). CDR3 nucleotides: TGTGCCAGCAGTTTTAGGCCTTACAGGGGACATCATGGCTACACCTTC. The encoded protein is CASSFRPYRGHHGYTF.

This rearrangement joins TRBV10-3 to TRBJ1-2; 7 bases align to TRBD1. The CDR3 sequence is 13 residues long. After removal of 6 bases from V and 3 bases from J, the junction contained 4 bases not matched to a gene. CDR1 is ENHRY, CDR2 SYGVKD, per germline. In DNA form, the CDR3 reads TGTGCCATCAGGGCAGGGGGATACTATGGCTACACCTTC. Protein product: CAIRAGGYYGYTF.

Many counts were recorded for this clone. Here the CDR3 reads CASSLAGALSYEQYF. CDR3 sequence (DNA): TGTGCCAGCAGCTTGGCCGGTGCCCTATCCTACGAGCAGTACTTC. This chain connects TRBV5-4 to TRBJ2-7, with unresolved D. Germline lookup yields CDR1 SGHNT and CDR2 YYREEE (reference sequence). This CDR3 is built from 15 residues. Trimming shortened V by 0 bases and J by 1 base, and 11 bases separated the two germline ends.

V is TRBV7-2 and J is TRBJ1-6; TRBD1 agrees at 11 bases. CDR3 length: 16 amino acids. Germline V CDR1 and CDR2: SGHTA, FQGNSA. V shed 5 bases and J 7 bases; nucleotides not matched to a gene: 7. CDR3 coding DNA: TGTGCCAGCAGCCCCGGACAGGGGGCGTGGAATTCACCCCTCCACTTT. Translation: CASSPGQGAWNSPLHF. The complete variable domain, with remaining parts taken from reference TRBV7-2 and TRBJ1-6, reads GAGVSQSPSNKVTEKGKDVELRCDPISGHTALYWYRQSLGQGLEFLIYFQGNSAPDKSGLPSDRFSAERTGGSVSTLTIQRTQQEDSAVYLCASSPGQGAWNSPLHFGNGTRLTVT.

This chain uses TRBV7-8 with TRBJ2-7; D might be TRBD1 (5 bases). Germline V gene sequence: CDR1 SGHVS, CDR2 FQNEAQ. The V and J ends lost 5 bases and 9 bases respectively, with 20 bases between them. The CDR3 contains 14 residues. For the CDR3, the DNA is TGTGCCAGCAGCGAGCTTGTAGGGGCTGGTGGGCAGTACTTC. This encodes CASSELVGAGGQYF.

This chain uses TRBV9 with TRBJ2-5; D might be TRBD1 (7 bases). CDR1 is SGDLS, CDR2 YYNGEE, per germline. The CDR3 sequence is 13 residues long. V lost 2 bases and J 5 bases, leaving 10 bases between the germline ends. CDR3 residues: CASSVEGAETQYF. DNA of the CDR3: TGTGCCAGCAGCGTGGAGGGGGCGGAGACCCAGTACTTC. Together with reference TRBV9 and TRBJ2-5, the CDR3 gives the full variable domain: DSGVTQTPKHLITATGQRVTLRCSPRSGDLSVYWYQQSLDQGLQFLIQYYNGEERAKGNILERFSAQQFPDLHSELNLSSLELGDSALYFCASSVEGAETQYFGPGTRLLVL.

The J gene is TRBJ2-2, the V gene TRBV2; no clear D gene. With 8 bases removed from V and 1 base from J, the gap between germline ends came to 14 bases. Germline V gene lookup returns CDR1 SNHLY and CDR2 FYNNEI. CDR3 length: 15 residues. DNA for the CDR3: TGTGCCAGCTCAGATCGAACCAAGAACACCGGGGAGCTGTTTTTT. Translated: CASSDRTKNTGELFF.

The rearrangement links TRBV3-1 (or the pseudogene TRBV3-2) to TRBJ1-6, with a weak D call TRBD1 (5 bases). The CDR3 runs 15 residues. V was clipped by 0 bases and J by 9 bases, with 12 bases between them. Germline-derived CDR1 and CDR2 are LGHDT and YNNKEL (reference sequence). The CDR3: CASSQEWQGSSPLHF. The DNA for the CDR3 is TGTGCCAGCAGCCAAGAATGGCAGGGAAGTTCACCCCTCCACTTT.

A few counts support this clone. This chain links TRBV3-1 (or the pseudogene TRBV3-2) with TRBJ1-1, with a tentative D call TRBD1 (5 bases). Germline V gene data show CDR1 as LGHDT and CDR2 as YNNKEL (reference sequence). The germline V and J ends were trimmed by 5 bases and 5 bases, with 15 bases remaining between them. CDR3 length equals 14 residues. The CDR3 nucleotides read TGTGCCAGCAGCATTCAGGGAGGGGAAACTGAAGCTTTCTTT. Residues: CASSIQGGETEAFF.

The chain carries TRBV7-9 and TRBJ1-2; 7 bases line up with TRBD1. Germline CDR1 SEHNR, CDR2 FQNEAQ (reference sequence). V lost 5 bases, J lost 4 bases, and 7 bases stayed unmatched. The CDR3 covers 14 residues. The CDR3 DNA reads as TGTGCCAGCAGCCGGGACAGCCAGCCCTATGGCTACACCTTC. Translated: CASSRDSQPYGYTF. Full variable domain (remainder filled in from reference TRBV7-9 and TRBJ1-2): DTGVSQNPRHKITKRGQNVTFRCDPISEHNRLYWYRQTLGQGPEFLTYFQNEAQLEKSRLLSDRFSAERPKGSFSTLEIQRTEQGDSAMYLCASSRDSQPYGYTFGSGTRLTVV.

The rearrangement links TRBV19 to TRBJ1-3, with 7 bases fitting TRBD1. V gave up 4 bases and J gave up 1 base; unmatched junction bases: 7. The germline V gene has CDR1 LNHDA and CDR2 SQIVND (reference sequence). The CDR3 runs to 16 residues. This chain's CDR3 is CASSTYRGESGNTIYF. CDR3 DNA: TGTGCCAGTAGTACCTACAGGGGTGAATCTGGAAACACCATATATTTT.

V gene TRBV28 combines with J gene TRBJ1-5, with no clear D. Deletions cut 3 bases from V and 7 bases from J, with 16 bases between. The germline gives CDR1 MDHEN, CDR2 SYDVKM. The CDR3 loop spans 15 amino acids. The CDR3: CASSFVHSYRQPQHF. The CDR3 DNA is TGTGCCAGCAGTTTTGTGCACAGTTATAGGCAGCCCCAGCATTTT.

This clone was counted a few times. This chain links TRBV30 with TRBJ1-1; D not certain. Trimming shortened V by 2 bases and J by 5 bases, and 9 bases separated the two germline ends. The length of the CDR3 is 12 residues. The germline CDR1 and CDR2 sequences are GTSNPN and SVGIG (reference sequence). CDR3 region: CAWSRQRTEAFF. The CDR3 DNA follows: TGTGCCTGGAGTCGGCAGAGGACTGAAGCTTTCTTT.